Listed below are T cell receptor beta chains from one sample, sequenced in a study of T-cell memory formation after mild COVID-19. Each CDR3 protein gets one entry after TCRdb re-called the 5' RACE reads with MiXCR. The sample holds some 490,000 distinct CDR3 sequences, roughly 18% seen once. Sequencing was performed on PBMCs or a T cell subset sorted from them (not recorded which). Every receptor here comes from an adult woman who had mild COVID-19 (a few samples of this study predate the infection). Cell type and time point are not known. The CDR3 runs from the conserved cysteine through the conserved F or W. A D gene is named only where the DNA matches it firmly. The size of a clone is reported for some rows only, either as once, few or many, or as a class for expanded clones.

v_gene: TRBV4-3; j_gene: TRBJ2-1; d_gene: TRBD2; abundance: .; CDR3aa: CASSQHRTSGSNEQFF; CDR3nt: TGCGCCAGCAGCCAACACAGGACTAGCGGGAGTAATGAGCAGTTCTTC
v_gene: TRBV24-1; j_gene: TRBJ2-1; d_gene: .; abundance: .; CDR3aa: CATGSKGGRSYNEQFF; CDR3nt: TGTGCCACCGGCTCTAAGGGAGGCCGATCCTACAATGAGCAGTTCTTC
v_gene: TRBV29-1; j_gene: TRBJ2-2; d_gene: TRBD1; abundance: .; CDR3aa: CSVGRTGVNPPGELFF; CDR3nt: TGCAGCGTTGGGCGGACAGGGGTTAACCCGCCCGGGGAGCTGTTTTTT
v_gene: TRBV7-2; j_gene: TRBJ1-1; d_gene: .; abundance: .; CDR3aa: CASSLMLVNTEAFF; CDR3nt: TGTGCCAGCAGCTTAATGCTGGTAAACACTGAAGCTTTCTTT
v_gene: TRBV7-9; j_gene: TRBJ1-1; d_gene: .; abundance: few; CDR3aa: CASSLEGRNTEAFF; CDR3nt: TGTGCCAGCAGCTTAGAGGGACGGAACACTGAAGCTTTCTTT
v_gene: TRBV2; j_gene: TRBJ2-3; d_gene: .; abundance: .; CDR3aa: CAPREHPTDTQYF; CDR3nt: TGTGCCCCCCGGGAGCACCCCACAGATACGCAGTATTTT
v_gene: TRBV6-5; j_gene: TRBJ1-1; d_gene: TRBD1; abundance: .; CDR3aa: CASSPRQGRVGTEAFF; CDR3nt: TGTGCCAGCAGTCCCAGACAGGGGCGGGTGGGCACTGAAGCTTTCTTT
v_gene: TRBV4-1; j_gene: TRBJ2-1; d_gene: .; abundance: few; CDR3aa: CASSQGRSGGQREQFF; CDR3nt: TGCGCCAGCAGCCAAGGGAGATCCGGGGGACAGCGTGAGCAGTTCTTC
v_gene: TRBV3-1; j_gene: TRBJ1-1; d_gene: TRBD1; abundance: few; CDR3aa: CASSQDRRDRGQVETEAFF; CDR3nt: TGTGCCAGCAGCCAAGATCGGCGGGACAGGGGACAGGTCGAAACTGAAGCTTTCTTT
v_gene: TRBV12-3/TRBV12-4; j_gene: TRBJ2-1; d_gene: .; abundance: few; CDR3aa: CASSTARGEQFF; CDR3nt: TGTGCCAGCAGTACCGCTAGAGGTGAGCAGTTCTTC
v_gene: TRBV5-1; j_gene: TRBJ2-3; d_gene: TRBD2; abundance: .; CDR3aa: CASSLESSGSTDTQYF; CDR3nt: TGCGCCAGCAGCTTGGAGTCTAGCGGTAGCACAGATACGCAGTATTTT
v_gene: TRBV27; j_gene: TRBJ1-1; d_gene: .; abundance: few; CDR3aa: CASRRGATEAFF; CDR3nt: TGTGCCAGCAGGCGTGGGGCCACTGAAGCTTTCTTT
v_gene: TRBV27; j_gene: TRBJ2-3; d_gene: .; abundance: .; CDR3aa: CASGLGASDTQYF; CDR3nt: TGTGCCAGCGGCCTGGGGGCGTCAGATACGCAGTATTTT
v_gene: TRBV6-5; j_gene: TRBJ2-1; d_gene: TRBD2; abundance: once; CDR3aa: CASRAIRTSGSDEQFF; CDR3nt: TGTGCCAGCAGGGCGATCCGGACTAGCGGGAGTGATGAGCAGTTCTTC
v_gene: TRBV15; j_gene: TRBJ2-3; d_gene: .; abundance: few; CDR3aa: CATSRRADTQYF; CDR3nt: TGTGCCACCAGCAGAAGGGCCGATACGCAGTATTTT
v_gene: TRBV18; j_gene: TRBJ2-5; d_gene: .; abundance: few; CDR3aa: CASSPGLQDQYF; CDR3nt: TGTGCCAGCTCACCGGGGCTTCAGGACCAGTACTTC
v_gene: TRBV11-2; j_gene: TRBJ2-7; d_gene: .; abundance: .; CDR3aa: CASSLGIGGEQYF; CDR3nt: TGTGCCAGCAGCTTAGGGATTGGGGGCGAGCAGTACTTC
v_gene: TRBV7-2; j_gene: TRBJ1-1; d_gene: .; abundance: .; CDR3aa: CASSFGGFHTEAFF; CDR3nt: TGTGCCAGCAGCTTCGGTGGTTTCCACACTGAAGCTTTCTTT
v_gene: TRBV7-6; j_gene: TRBJ2-3; d_gene: .; abundance: .; CDR3aa: CASSLSGIEGTDTQYF; CDR3nt: TGTGCCAGCAGCTTAAGTGGAATCGAGGGCACAGATACGCAGTATTTT
v_gene: TRBV4-1; j_gene: TRBJ1-3; d_gene: .; abundance: .; CDR3aa: CASSQDSGNTIYF; CDR3nt: TGCGCCAGCAGCCAAGACTCTGGAAACACCATATATTTT
v_gene: TRBV9; j_gene: TRBJ2-1; d_gene: .; abundance: few; CDR3aa: CASSVWGDYEQFF; CDR3nt: TGTGCCAGCAGCGTGTGGGGGGACTATGAGCAGTTCTTC
v_gene: TRBV4-3; j_gene: TRBJ1-6; d_gene: .; abundance: .; CDR3aa: CASSRRVDSPLHF; CDR3nt: TGCGCCAGCAGCCGCAGGGTAGACTCACCCCTCCACTTT
v_gene: TRBV24-1; j_gene: TRBJ1-5; d_gene: TRBD1; abundance: .; CDR3aa: CATSDRQGQPQHF; CDR3nt: TGTGCCACCAGTGACCGACAGGGTCAGCCCCAGCATTTT
v_gene: TRBV21-1; j_gene: TRBJ2-3; d_gene: .; abundance: .; CDR3aa: CASSRDRGHPSTDTQYF; CDR3nt: TGTGCCAGCAGCAGGGACAGGGGCCACCCTAGCACAGATACGCAGTATTTT
v_gene: TRBV9; j_gene: TRBJ2-1; d_gene: TRBD1; abundance: .; CDR3aa: CASSGGPGTGAFF; CDR3nt: TGTGCCAGCAGCGGAGGACCCGGGACAGGGGCGTTCTTC
v_gene: TRBV11-3; j_gene: TRBJ2-5; d_gene: .; abundance: many; CDR3aa: CASSFSQETQYF; CDR3nt: TGTGCCAGCAGCTTCTCTCAAGAGACCCAGTACTTC
v_gene: TRBV5-1; j_gene: TRBJ2-1; d_gene: TRBD2; abundance: .; CDR3aa: CASSWGTSGPDEQFF; CDR3nt: TGCGCCAGCAGCTGGGGGACTAGCGGGCCCGATGAGCAGTTCTTC
v_gene: TRBV5-6; j_gene: TRBJ1-1; d_gene: .; abundance: few; CDR3aa: CASSVYLRTSLNTEAFF; CDR3nt: TGTGCCAGCAGCGTTTACCTACGAACATCGCTGAACACTGAAGCTTTCTTT
v_gene: TRBV29-1; j_gene: TRBJ2-7; d_gene: .; abundance: .; CDR3aa: CSVAQGSYEQYF; CDR3nt: TGCAGCGTTGCACAGGGTTCCTACGAGCAGTACTTC
v_gene: TRBV20-1; j_gene: TRBJ1-5; d_gene: .; abundance: few; CDR3aa: CSARWEGLSNQPQHF; CDR3nt: TGCAGTGCTAGATGGGAGGGGCTAAGCAATCAGCCCCAGCATTTT
v_gene: TRBV7-8; j_gene: TRBJ1-2; d_gene: .; abundance: few; CDR3aa: CASSLGGDGYTF; CDR3nt: TGTGCCAGCAGCTTGGGCGGGGATGGCTACACCTTC
v_gene: TRBV6-5; j_gene: TRBJ2-5; d_gene: TRBD1; abundance: many; CDR3aa: CASRRGQGAPQETQYF; CDR3nt: TGTGCCAGCAGACGCGGACAGGGGGCACCCCAAGAGACCCAGTACTTC
v_gene: TRBV12-3/TRBV12-4; j_gene: TRBJ2-5; d_gene: .; abundance: .; CDR3aa: CASLGRETQYF; CDR3nt: TGTGCCAGCTTAGGCAGAGAGACCCAGTACTTC
v_gene: TRBV27; j_gene: TRBJ2-7; d_gene: TRBD1; abundance: few; CDR3aa: CASSLHGQGYWEQYF; CDR3nt: TGTGCCAGCAGTTTACACGGACAGGGTTACTGGGAGCAGTACTTC
v_gene: TRBV7-9; j_gene: TRBJ2-7; d_gene: TRBD2; abundance: few; CDR3aa: CASSSFGLAGAYEQYF; CDR3nt: TGTGCCAGCAGCTCATTCGGGCTAGCGGGGGCTTACGAGCAGTACTTC
v_gene: TRBV12-3/TRBV12-4; j_gene: TRBJ1-1; d_gene: TRBD1; abundance: few; CDR3aa: CASRPGTGIATEAFF; CDR3nt: TGTGCCAGCAGGCCCGGGACAGGGATAGCGACTGAAGCTTTCTTT
v_gene: TRBV7-2; j_gene: TRBJ2-5; d_gene: .; abundance: many; CDR3aa: CASSLSVAIQETQYF; CDR3nt: TGTGCCAGCAGCTTAAGCGTAGCGATACAAGAGACCCAGTACTTC
v_gene: TRBV5-6; j_gene: TRBJ2-3; d_gene: TRBD2; abundance: few; CDR3aa: CASSRIGLAVEGTDTQYF; CDR3nt: TGTGCCAGCAGCAGAATAGGACTAGCGGTTGAGGGCACAGATACGCAGTATTTT
v_gene: TRBV5-1; j_gene: TRBJ2-3; d_gene: TRBD1; abundance: few; CDR3aa: CASSFRTGGFADTQYF; CDR3nt: TGCGCCAGCAGCTTCCGGACAGGGGGCTTTGCAGATACGCAGTATTTT
v_gene: TRBV6-5; j_gene: TRBJ2-5; d_gene: TRBD1; abundance: few; CDR3aa: CASSFDRGTQETQYF; CDR3nt: TGTGCCAGCAGTTTCGACAGGGGGACTCAAGAGACCCAGTACTTC
v_gene: TRBV4-2; j_gene: TRBJ2-3; d_gene: .; abundance: few; CDR3aa: CASSQDGTDTQYF; CDR3nt: TGTGCCAGCAGCCAAGATGGTACAGATACGCAGTATTTT
v_gene: TRBV20-1; j_gene: TRBJ1-6; d_gene: .; abundance: .; CDR3aa: CSARERRVYNSPLHF; CDR3nt: TGCAGTGCTAGAGAGCGTAGGGTTTATAATTCACCCCTCCACTTT
v_gene: TRBV2; j_gene: TRBJ1-5; d_gene: .; abundance: .; CDR3aa: CASSVEVNQPQHF; CDR3nt: TGTGCCAGCAGTGTCGAGGTCAATCAGCCCCAGCATTTT
v_gene: TRBV28; j_gene: TRBJ2-3; d_gene: TRBD2; abundance: once; CDR3aa: CASTERGGTDTQYF; CDR3nt: TGTGCCAGCACCGAGCGGGGCGGCACAGATACGCAGTATTTT
v_gene: TRBV29-1; j_gene: TRBJ1-5; d_gene: .; abundance: few; CDR3aa: CSVRQNSNQPQHF; CDR3nt: TGCAGCGTTCGACAGAATAGCAATCAGCCCCAGCATTTT